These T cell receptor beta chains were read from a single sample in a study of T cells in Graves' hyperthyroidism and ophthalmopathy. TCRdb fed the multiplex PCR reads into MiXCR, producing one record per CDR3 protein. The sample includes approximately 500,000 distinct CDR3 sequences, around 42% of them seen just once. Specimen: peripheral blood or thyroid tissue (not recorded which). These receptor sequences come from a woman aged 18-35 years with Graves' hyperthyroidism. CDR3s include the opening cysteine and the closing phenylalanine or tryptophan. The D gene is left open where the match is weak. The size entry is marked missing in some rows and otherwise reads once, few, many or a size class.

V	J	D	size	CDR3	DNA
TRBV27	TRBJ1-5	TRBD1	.	CASSVQGNPFQPQHF	TGTGCCAGCAGTGTACAGGGGAACCCTTTTCAGCCCCAGCATTTT
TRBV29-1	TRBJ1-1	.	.	CSVEEGGLTEAFF	TGCAGCGTTGAAGAGGGGGGTCTCACTGAAGCTTTCTTT
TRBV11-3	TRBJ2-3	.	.	CASSSGATQYF	TGTGCCAGCAGCTCTGGGGCTACGCAGTATTTT
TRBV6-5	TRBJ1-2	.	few	CASSAAGGDYGYTF	TGTGCCAGCAGTGCCGCGGGGGGGGACTATGGCTACACCTTC
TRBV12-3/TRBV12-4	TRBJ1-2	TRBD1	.	CASMGTDPDGYTF	TGTGCCAGCATGGGGACAGATCCAGATGGCTACACCTTC
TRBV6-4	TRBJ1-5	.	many	CASKFQPQHF	TGTGCCAGCAAATTTCAGCCCCAGCATTTT
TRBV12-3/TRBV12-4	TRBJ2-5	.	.	CASSSPRETQYF	TGTGCCAGCAGCAGCCCTAGAGAGACCCAGTACTTC
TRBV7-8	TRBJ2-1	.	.	CASSPQIVNEQFF	TGTGCCAGCAGCCCTCAGATCGTCAATGAGCAGTTCTTC
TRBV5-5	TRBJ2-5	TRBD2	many	CASSLGSGQQETQYF	TGTGCCAGCAGCTTGGGTAGCGGGCAACAAGAGACCCAGTACTTC
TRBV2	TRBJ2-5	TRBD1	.	CASSTGQGETQYF	TGTGCCAGCAGCACGGGACAGGGTGAGACCCAGTACTTC
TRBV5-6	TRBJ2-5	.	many	CASSLLYQETQYF	TGTGCCAGCAGCTTGCTGTACCAAGAGACCCAGTACTTC
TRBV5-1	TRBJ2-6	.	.	CASSNPGRLNTEAF	TGCGCCAGCAGCAACCCGGGACGGCTGAACACTGAAGCTTTC
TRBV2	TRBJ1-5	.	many	CASSEGLSNQPQHF	TGTGCCAGCAGTGAGGGGCTTAGCAATCAGCCCCAGCATTTT
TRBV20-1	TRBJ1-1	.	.	CSAIGGVGTEAFF	TGCAGTGCTATTGGGGGCGTGGGGACTGAAGCTTTCTTT
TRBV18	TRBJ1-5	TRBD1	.	CASSPKGGAGNQPQHF	TGTGCCAGCTCACCGAAAGGGGGCGCGGGCAATCAGCCCCAGCATTTT
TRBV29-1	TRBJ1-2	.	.	CSVRRDVGYTF	TGCAGCGTACGCCGGGACGTTGGCTACACCTTC
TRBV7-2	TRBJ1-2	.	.	CASSLGAGLNYGYTF	TGTGCCAGCAGCTTGGGGGCGGGACTCAACTATGGCTACACCTTC
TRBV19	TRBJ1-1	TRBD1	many	CASSLSGQLNTEAFF	TGTGCCAGTAGTCTATCGGGACAGCTGAACACTGAAGCTTTCTTT
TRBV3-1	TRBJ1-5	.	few	CASSEGVTGRNQPQHF	TGTGCCAGCAGCGAAGGGGTCACAGGGAGGAATCAGCCCCAGCATTTT
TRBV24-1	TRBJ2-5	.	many	CATSDWGGLGETQYF	TGTGCCACCAGTGATTGGGGGGGCTTAGGGGAGACCCAGTACTTC
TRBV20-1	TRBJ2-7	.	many	CSARPPLPQSSYEQYF	TGCAGTGCTAGACCCCCCCTTCCCCAGAGCTCCTACGAGCAGTACTTC
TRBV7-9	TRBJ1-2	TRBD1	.	CASSGQGFSGNTF	TGTGCCAGCAGCGGACAGGGTTTCTCTGGAAACACCTTC
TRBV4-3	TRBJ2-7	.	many	CASSRTIKPYEQYF	TGCGCCAGCAGCCGGACGATCAAGCCCTACGAGCAGTACTTC
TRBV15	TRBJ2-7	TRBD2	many	CATSRAPWQIAGAIRRGYEQYF	TGTGCCACCAGCAGAGCCCCCTGGCAGATAGCGGGAGCTATACGCCGGGGCTACGAGCAGTACTTC
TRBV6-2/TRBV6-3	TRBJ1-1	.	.	CASKAGRTEAFF	TGTGCCAGCAAGGCAGGAAGGACTGAAGCTTTCTTT
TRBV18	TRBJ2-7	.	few	CASSPGAETYEQYF	TGTGCCAGCTCACCCGGAGCCGAGACCTACGAGCAGTACTTC
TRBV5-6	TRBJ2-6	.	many	CASRERGGGANVLTF	TGTGCCAGCAGGGAGAGGGGAGGTGGGGCCAACGTCCTGACTTTC
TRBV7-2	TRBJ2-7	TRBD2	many	CASSSRPGTSETYEQYF	TGTGCCAGCAGCTCTAGGCCGGGCACTAGCGAGACCTACGAGCAGTACTTC
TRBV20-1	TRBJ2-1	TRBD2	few	CSAEGLAGWYNEQFF	TGCAGTGCTGAGGGACTAGCGGGATGGTACAATGAGCAGTTCTTC
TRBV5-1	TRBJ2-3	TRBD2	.	CASSLLASGNPDTQYF	TGCGCCAGCAGCTTGTTGGCTAGCGGGAATCCAGATACGCAGTATTTT
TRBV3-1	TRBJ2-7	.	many	CASSQDKYEQYF	TGTGCCAGCAGCCAAGATAAATACGAGCAGTACTTC